These T cell receptor beta chains were read from a single sample in a study of T cells after yellow fever vaccination. MiXCR, applied by TCRdb to the 5' RACE reads, yields one record per CDR3 protein. The sample has around 320,000 distinct CDR3 sequences; roughly 10% are singletons. The sample was CD4+ T cells sorted from PBMCs, taken 45 days after the yellow fever booster vaccination. The receptors were sampled from a man between 18 and 29 years old who received the YFV17D yellow fever vaccine. The CDR3 runs from the conserved cysteine through the conserved F or W. A D gene is named only where the DNA matches it firmly. Not every row has a clone size; where given, it reads once, few, many or a size class.

clone_size: few; d_call: NA; v_call: TRBV14; j_call: TRBJ2-3; cdr3_nt: TGTGCCAGCAGCCTACGTCAGGGCACTAGCACAGATACGCAGTATTTT; cdr3_aa: CASSLRQGTSTDTQYF
clone_size: few; d_call: NA; v_call: TRBV24-1; j_call: TRBJ2-1; cdr3_nt: TGTGCCACCAGTCAACCCGGGGGCAATGAGCAGTTCTTC; cdr3_aa: CATSQPGGNEQFF
clone_size: NA; d_call: TRBD1; v_call: TRBV15; j_call: TRBJ1-4; cdr3_nt: TGTGCCACCAGCAGAGATGGGGCAGGGGGCAGAAAACTGTTTTTT; cdr3_aa: CATSRDGAGGRKLFF
clone_size: NA; d_call: NA; v_call: TRBV5-1; j_call: TRBJ2-3; cdr3_nt: TGCGCCAGCAGCCCCGCCCTCAGGGTGGATACGCAGTATTTT; cdr3_aa: CASSPALRVDTQYF
clone_size: NA; d_call: NA; v_call: TRBV11-2; j_call: TRBJ1-4; cdr3_nt: TGTGCCAGCAGCCGGGAAGTAGGAACTAATGAAAAACTGTTTTTT; cdr3_aa: CASSREVGTNEKLFF
clone_size: few; d_call: NA; v_call: TRBV6-5; j_call: TRBJ1-6; cdr3_nt: TGTGCCAGCAGTTACTCGACCAGCCCCTATAATTCACCCCTCCACTTT; cdr3_aa: CASSYSTSPYNSPLHF
clone_size: few; d_call: TRBD1; v_call: TRBV9; j_call: TRBJ1-6; cdr3_nt: TGTGCCAGCAGCAGGACAGGGGGACAAAACTCACCCCTCCACTTT; cdr3_aa: CASSRTGGQNSPLHF
clone_size: few; d_call: TRBD1; v_call: TRBV18; j_call: TRBJ1-4; cdr3_nt: TGTGCCAGCTCACCGACTCTGGGACAGGGAGGTGAAAAACTGTTTTTT; cdr3_aa: CASSPTLGQGGEKLFF
clone_size: few; d_call: TRBD1; v_call: TRBV29-1; j_call: TRBJ2-1; cdr3_nt: TGCAGCGTTGAAGGGACAGGGCTCGTCAATGAGCAGTTCTTC; cdr3_aa: CSVEGTGLVNEQFF
clone_size: many; d_call: TRBD1; v_call: TRBV5-1; j_call: TRBJ2-3; cdr3_nt: TGCGCCAGCAGCTTCGGGCAGGGGGCAGATACGCAGTATTTT; cdr3_aa: CASSFGQGADTQYF
clone_size: few; d_call: TRBD2; v_call: TRBV2; j_call: TRBJ2-1; cdr3_nt: TGTGCCAGCAGTCCGACTAGCGGGGGGGCAGGTGAGCAGTTCTTC; cdr3_aa: CASSPTSGGAGEQFF
clone_size: many; d_call: NA; v_call: TRBV7-2; j_call: TRBJ2-5; cdr3_nt: TGTGCCAGCAGCTTAGGACTGTTTCAAGAGACCCAGTACTTC; cdr3_aa: CASSLGLFQETQYF
clone_size: NA; d_call: NA; v_call: TRBV5-1; j_call: TRBJ1-1; cdr3_nt: TGCGCCAGCAGCTTGTTAGCCTCCTCAGGGACTGAAGCTTTCTTT; cdr3_aa: CASSLLASSGTEAFF
clone_size: NA; d_call: TRBD1; v_call: TRBV6-6; j_call: TRBJ2-7; cdr3_nt: TGTGCCAGCAGTTACCCTAACGGACAGGGCTACGAGCAGTACTTC; cdr3_aa: CASSYPNGQGYEQYF
clone_size: NA; d_call: TRBD1; v_call: TRBV7-8; j_call: TRBJ1-5; cdr3_nt: TGTGCCAGCAGCTTAGGGGACAGCCCGAATCAGCCCCAGCATTTT; cdr3_aa: CASSLGDSPNQPQHF
clone_size: few; d_call: NA; v_call: TRBV4-2; j_call: TRBJ2-2; cdr3_nt: TGTGCCAGCAGCCAAGTTTTATTAAACACCGGGGAGCTGTTTTTT; cdr3_aa: CASSQVLLNTGELFF
clone_size: few; d_call: NA; v_call: TRBV5-1; j_call: TRBJ2-3; cdr3_nt: TGCGCCAGCAGGTCTGACCCTAGCACAGATACGCAGTATTTT; cdr3_aa: CASRSDPSTDTQYF
clone_size: few; d_call: NA; v_call: TRBV12-3/TRBV12-4; j_call: TRBJ1-1; cdr3_nt: TGTGCCAGCAGCCCTCGGGTAGGGATTGAAAACGGGCACACTGAAGCTTTCTTT; cdr3_aa: CASSPRVGIENGHTEAFF
clone_size: NA; d_call: NA; v_call: TRBV11-2; j_call: TRBJ2-5; cdr3_nt: TGTGCCAGCAGCTTAGGTCAGGGTTGGGAGACCCAGTACTTC; cdr3_aa: CASSLGQGWETQYF
clone_size: few; d_call: TRBD1; v_call: TRBV7-3; j_call: TRBJ1-2; cdr3_nt: TGTGCCAGCAGCTTAAGACAGGGAGGAGACTCCACCTTC; cdr3_aa: CASSLRQGGDSTF
clone_size: many; d_call: NA; v_call: TRBV5-4; j_call: TRBJ1-1; cdr3_nt: TGTGCCAGCAGCGACGGGACGCTGTACACTGAAGCTTTCTTT; cdr3_aa: CASSDGTLYTEAFF
clone_size: NA; d_call: NA; v_call: TRBV6-2/TRBV6-3; j_call: TRBJ1-5; cdr3_nt: TGTGCCAGCAGTTACGGGATTCAGCCCCAGCATTTT; cdr3_aa: CASSYGIQPQHF
clone_size: few; d_call: NA; v_call: TRBV3-1; j_call: TRBJ1-1; cdr3_nt: TGTGCCAGCAGCCAAAGGTTAAGAGAAGCTTTCTTT; cdr3_aa: CASSQRLREAFF
clone_size: few; d_call: TRBD1; v_call: TRBV4-3; j_call: TRBJ2-5; cdr3_nt: TGCGCCAGCAGCCAATCCGGACAGGGGAGGGAGACCCAGTACTTC; cdr3_aa: CASSQSGQGRETQYF
clone_size: many; d_call: TRBD2; v_call: TRBV3-1; j_call: TRBJ2-2; cdr3_nt: TGTGCCAGCAGCCAAACTAGCGGGGGGGCCACCGGGGAGCTGTTTTTT; cdr3_aa: CASSQTSGGATGELFF
clone_size: many; d_call: NA; v_call: TRBV29-1; j_call: TRBJ1-1; cdr3_nt: TGCAGCGTCACCAGACAGTCCTACACTGAAGCTTTCTTT; cdr3_aa: CSVTRQSYTEAFF
clone_size: few; d_call: NA; v_call: TRBV20-1; j_call: TRBJ2-5; cdr3_nt: TGCAGTGCTAGAGAGATCTTAACTAAGCAACTAGTAGCTGAGACCCAGTACTTC; cdr3_aa: CSAREILTKQLVAETQYF
clone_size: NA; d_call: TRBD1; v_call: TRBV12-3/TRBV12-4; j_call: TRBJ1-1; cdr3_nt: TGTGCCAGCAGCTACGACAGGGGGCTATTAGCTTTCTTT; cdr3_aa: CASSYDRGLLAFF
clone_size: NA; d_call: NA; v_call: TRBV24-1; j_call: TRBJ2-1; cdr3_nt: TGTGCCACCAGTGATTTGAGGGGGACCGCCCCGGGGAATGAGCAGTTCTTC; cdr3_aa: CATSDLRGTAPGNEQFF
clone_size: few; d_call: NA; v_call: TRBV27; j_call: TRBJ2-7; cdr3_nt: TGTGCCAGCAGTTTAGCGGGCGGGGCCTCCTACGAGCAGTACTTC; cdr3_aa: CASSLAGGASYEQYF
clone_size: few; d_call: NA; v_call: TRBV2; j_call: TRBJ2-3; cdr3_nt: TGTGCCAGCATTCGTGGAACAGGTCGCAAGGTGATTCAAAAACACCACCGTTATTTT; cdr3_aa: CASIRGTGRKVIQKHHRYF
clone_size: NA; d_call: NA; v_call: TRBV6-1; j_call: TRBJ1-6; cdr3_nt: TGTGCCAGCAGTGAATTTCCCGGAGGCGGTTCACCCCTCCACTTT; cdr3_aa: CASSEFPGGGSPLHF
clone_size: few; d_call: TRBD2; v_call: TRBV20-1; j_call: TRBJ2-3; cdr3_nt: TGCAGTGCGCTCGCGGCGGGGACTAGCGGATCCATCGATACGCAGTATTTT; cdr3_aa: CSALAAGTSGSIDTQYF
clone_size: NA; d_call: TRBD1; v_call: TRBV7-9; j_call: TRBJ1-2; cdr3_nt: TGTGCCAGCAGCTCACGAGGACAGGGAAGGTTTGACTATGGCTACACCTTC; cdr3_aa: CASSSRGQGRFDYGYTF
clone_size: NA; d_call: NA; v_call: TRBV18; j_call: TRBJ1-2; cdr3_nt: TGTGCCAGCTCACCACCGCGGGGGGCGGAGGTCTATGGCTACACCTTC; cdr3_aa: CASSPPRGAEVYGYTF
clone_size: few; d_call: NA; v_call: TRBV7-9; j_call: TRBJ2-7; cdr3_nt: TGTGCCAGCAGCGAGGGTCTAGGGACCGCCTACGAGCAGTACTTC; cdr3_aa: CASSEGLGTAYEQYF
clone_size: many; d_call: NA; v_call: TRBV7-2; j_call: TRBJ1-1; cdr3_nt: TGTGCCAGCAGCCCTCAACTAACTGCGGGAGATGAAGCTTTCTTT; cdr3_aa: CASSPQLTAGDEAFF
clone_size: few; d_call: NA; v_call: TRBV3-1; j_call: TRBJ2-1; cdr3_nt: TGTGCCAGCAGCCAAAATGTCAACCACCGGGATGAGCAGTTCTTC; cdr3_aa: CASSQNVNHRDEQFF
clone_size: few; d_call: NA; v_call: TRBV5-1; j_call: TRBJ1-3; cdr3_nt: TGCGCCAGCAGCTTGATGGAGCCAGGGGTATCTGGAAACACCATATATTTT; cdr3_aa: CASSLMEPGVSGNTIYF
clone_size: NA; d_call: NA; v_call: TRBV12-3/TRBV12-4; j_call: TRBJ1-3; cdr3_nt: TGTGCCAGCAGTTTACGCTCTGGAAACACCATATATTTT; cdr3_aa: CASSLRSGNTIYF
clone_size: few; d_call: TRBD2; v_call: TRBV18; j_call: TRBJ2-5; cdr3_nt: TGTGCCAGCTCACCAGGTAGCGGGGAAGAGACCCAGTACTTC; cdr3_aa: CASSPGSGEETQYF
clone_size: NA; d_call: NA; v_call: TRBV6-5; j_call: TRBJ2-2; cdr3_nt: TGTGCCAGCAGTTACACTACCCCCAGCACCGGGGAGCTGTTTTTT; cdr3_aa: CASSYTTPSTGELFF
clone_size: many; d_call: NA; v_call: TRBV7-2; j_call: TRBJ1-2; cdr3_nt: TGTGCCAGCAGCTTAGCGGGCGCTAACTATGGCTACACCTTC; cdr3_aa: CASSLAGANYGYTF
clone_size: NA; d_call: NA; v_call: TRBV6-5; j_call: TRBJ1-2; cdr3_nt: TGTGCCAGCAAAGAGCAAAACTATGGCTACACCTTC; cdr3_aa: CASKEQNYGYTF
clone_size: NA; d_call: NA; v_call: TRBV11-2; j_call: TRBJ1-1; cdr3_nt: TGTGCCAGCAGCTTAAATCTGGGGTCTGGGGCTGAAGCTTTCTTT; cdr3_aa: CASSLNLGSGAEAFF
clone_size: NA; d_call: TRBD2; v_call: TRBV6-5; j_call: TRBJ2-3; cdr3_nt: TGTGCCAGCAGTTACCGACTAGCGGGGGGGCAGGATACGCAGTATTTT; cdr3_aa: CASSYRLAGGQDTQYF